This T cell receptor beta chain originates from a study of molecular identifiers for immune sequencing clone quantification. Unmatched junction bases numbered 7, after V lost 5 bases and J lost 0 bases. Per germline, CDR1 MGHRA and CDR2 YSYEKL. This CDR3 spans 16 amino acids. This clonotype was recorded many times. Using its own MiXCR run on the PCR reads, TCRdb lists one record per CDR3 protein. This sample has approximately 630,000 distinct CDR3 sequences, with 25% found just once. Material for sequencing was naive CD8+ T cells from blood, with Jurkat cell RNA spiked in. Regarding subset: FACS-sorted CD8+CD4-CCR7+CD45RA+ naive T cells. This TCR was sampled from a human donor in good health. Some libraries in this study had Jurkat cell RNA spiked in. The rearrangement joins TRBV4-1 to TRBJ2-4, with 7 nucleotides matching TRBD1. In nucleotides, the CDR3 is TGCGCCAGCAGCTTTAGACAGGGATCAGCCAAAAACATTCAGTACTTC. This sequence encodes CASSFRQGSAKNIQYF.